The present T cell receptor (beta chain) was sequenced within a study of T-cell reconstitution after alpha-beta-depleted transplantation in children. The CDR3 runs 14 residues. Germline-derived CDR1 and CDR2 are SGHRS and YFSETQ. Trimming took off 5 bases at V and 5 bases at J, with 16 bases between the two ends. Preparing the TCRbeta library involved the use of unique molecular identifiers. TCRdb reprocessed the PCR reads via MiXCR and lists one record per CDR3 protein. The sample shows under 450,000 distinct CDR3 sequences, about 14% of them seen only once. V usage is TRBV5-1 and J usage is TRBJ2-5; tentatively, D is TRBD2 (6 bases). This sample comprised PBMCs, obtained from the stem cell graft. This sequence originates from a human donor who donated a stem cell graft to a child with Fanconi anemia. CDR3 DNA sequence: TGCGCCAGCAGGGGCCGCGGGACCTCTGAGACCCAGTACTTC. As protein: CASRGRGTSETQYF.